The 18 T cell receptor beta chains below were found in one sample sequenced in a study of beta chain features in type 1 diabetes. Their target antigens are unknown. The isolated RNA, all of it, was reverse transcribed, so expressed TCRB transcripts were what got sequenced. The table came from immunoSEQ multiplex PCR; TCRdb's copy has only in-frame clones and leaves some out. The table has 600,000 to 700,000 clones, 9.5% to 15% seen once. Study-wide results and limits: The study found moderately but significantly shorter TCRB CDR3s in all four CD4+ subsets of Type 1 diabetes patients.

Sequenced input: naive CD4+ T cells from blood. These receptors were collected from a man aged 25-45 years with type 1 diabetes.

This clone was counted many times. The genes are TRBV28 and TRBJ1-6; no firm D call. Germline CDR1 and CDR2: MDHEN and SYDVKM. V was trimmed by 1 base and J by 0 bases, leaving 1 base between them. The CDR3 is 14 residues long. This chain's CDR3 is CASSLYSYNSPLHF. Written as DNA, the CDR3 is TGTGCCAGCAGTTTATACTCCTATAATTCACCCCTCCACTTT.

There are a few counts of this clone. Here the CDR3 reads CASSTGHNDGYTF. The CDR3 coding sequence is TGTGCCAGCAGCACCGGACATAATGATGGCTACACCTTC. The chain links TRBV11-2 to TRBJ1-2; possibly TRBD1 for D (5 bases). The CDR3 sequence is 13 residues long. CDR1 is SGHAT, CDR2 FQNNGV, per germline. Trimming removed 5 bases at V and 6 bases at J, with 13 bases between.

The V call is TRBV14, the J call TRBJ2-2; D not certain. The CDR3 is made up of 13 amino acids. V shed 6 bases and J shed 1 base, with 6 bases lying between them. CDR1 and CDR2 (germline): SGHDN, FVKESK. In DNA form, the CDR3 reads TGTGCCAGCAGTCGACAGAACACCGGGGAGCTGTTTTTT. Its translation: CASSRQNTGELFF.

For the CDR3, the DNA is TGTGCCAGCAGCGTAGCTCGCCTAGCGGAGACCCAGTACTTC. Residues: CASSVARLAETQYF. This rearrangement joins TRBV9 to TRBJ2-5; D perhaps matches TRBD2 (6 bases). Germline V lookup: CDR1 SGDLS, CDR2 YYNGEE. There are 14 residues in the CDR3. V shed 0 bases and J shed 5 bases, with 11 bases lying between them.

This clone was recorded once. One junction end does not reproduce the germline sequence, and a read error may be involved. The chain is built from TRBV7-7 and TRBJ2-3; D is ambiguous. Germline V gene data show CDR1 as SSHAT and CDR2 as FNYEAQ (reference sequence). This CDR3 comprises 15 residues. The CDR3 is CASSFGTASTDTQYF. The CDR3 coding sequence is TGTGCTAGCAGCTTTGGAACGGCTAGCACAGATACGCAGTATTTT.

V is TRBV5-6 and J is TRBJ2-1; D not resolved. Deletions cut 0 bases from V and 7 bases from J, with 8 bases between. Germline CDR1 reads SGHDT; CDR2 reads YYEEEE. The CDR3 consists of 13 residues. CDR3 sequence (DNA): TGTGCCAGCAGCTTGGGTCGGCAGAATGAGCAGTTCTTC. Protein product: CASSLGRQNEQFF.

The V and J genes are TRBV7-6 and TRBJ1-6; D may be TRBD1 (6 bases). The germline CDR1 and CDR2 sequences are SGHVS and FNYEAQ. The length of the CDR3 is 15 residues. V dropped 4 bases and J dropped 2 bases, with 9 bases sitting between them. The CDR3 DNA sequence: TGTGCCAGCAGCTCAGGGGAAACCTATAATTCACCCCTCCACTTT. Its protein is CASSSGETYNSPLHF.

V gene TRBV6-5 combines with J gene TRBJ1-1, with D possibly matching TRBD1 (5 bases). V was pared by 3 bases and J by 2 bases, with 10 bases between. This CDR3 spans 14 amino acids. Germline V gene data show CDR1 as MNHEY and CDR2 as SVGAGI. The CDR3 DNA reads as TGTGCCAGCAGTTATGGGGGACGAAACACTGAAGCTTTCTTT. This codes for CASSYGGRNTEAFF.

The chain joins TRBV6-6 to TRBJ2-1, with 9 bases matching TRBD2. Germline V gene sequence: CDR1 MNHNY, CDR2 SVGAGI (reference sequence). Trimming cost V 5 bases and J 0 bases; bases outside gene matches: 2. The CDR3 totals 15 residues. The CDR3 region has the DNA TGTGCCAGCAGTAGCGGGGGGAGCTCCTACAATGAGCAGTTCTTC. Amino acids: CASSSGGSSYNEQFF.

The chain couples TRBV6-6 to TRBJ1-3; D not resolved. Trimming left V 4 bases short and J 4 bases short, with 8 bases between. Germline-derived CDR1 and CDR2 are MNHNY and SVGAGI (reference sequence). The CDR3 consists of 13 residues. The CDR3 region is CASSSVLGNTIYF. In DNA, the CDR3 is TGTGCCAGCAGTTCCGTCTTGGGAAACACCATATATTTT.

This clone was picked up a small number of times. The rearrangement uses TRBV28 and TRBJ2-7, with D unclear. This CDR3 comprises 11 residues. The germline V and J ends were trimmed by 6 bases and 6 bases, with 9 bases remaining between them. CDR1 MDHEN and CDR2 SYDVKM come from the germline V gene. CDR3 region: CASRQAFEQYF. The CDR3 nucleotides are TGTGCCAGCAGGCAGGCCTTCGAGCAGTACTTC.

This clone was seen a few times. Other DNA sequences of this sample code for an identical CDR3. The chain carries TRBV4-2 and TRBJ2-7; D not certain. The germline V gene encodes CDR1 LGHNA and CDR2 YNFKEQ. CDR3 length equals 12 residues. Trimming took off 0 bases at V and 3 bases at J, with 3 bases between the two ends. The CDR3 loop reads CASSQDRYEQYF. As DNA, the CDR3 is TGTGCCAGCAGCCAAGATCGCTACGAGCAGTACTTC.

This clone has a handful of counts. This rearrangement joins TRBV5-6 to TRBJ2-5; 9 bases map to TRBD2. CDR1 is SGHDT, CDR2 YYEEEE, per germline. With 6 bases clipped from V and 5 bases from J, the junction kept 14 bases outside the gene matches. This CDR3 comprises 16 residues. The CDR3 DNA is TGTGCCAGCATCCTCCTAGCGGGAAAACTCCTGGAGACCCAGTACTTC. Its translation is CASILLAGKLLETQYF.

J is TRBJ2-7 and V is TRBV28; perhaps TRBD1 as D (5 bases). Germline V lookup: CDR1 MDHEN, CDR2 SYDVKM. The CDR3 has 12 residues. Trimming took 5 bases from V and 1 from J, leaving 6 bases between them. CDR3 nucleotides: TGTGCCAGCAGTAGACAGTCCTACGAGCAGTACTTC. Translation: CASSRQSYEQYF.

The chain uses TRBV5-4 and TRBJ2-6, with no clear D. With 4 bases removed from V and 0 bases from J, the gap between germline ends came to 8 bases. Germline CDR1 reads SGHNT; CDR2 reads YYREEE (reference sequence). This CDR3 is built from 15 residues. The DNA of the CDR3 is TGTGCCAGCAGCCCCACGGTCTCTGGGGCCAACGTCCTGACTTTC. Amino acids: CASSPTVSGANVLTF.

This rearrangement joins TRBV6-6 to TRBJ2-5; D is ambiguous. The CDR3 is made up of 15 amino acids. V dropped 2 bases and J dropped 3 bases, with 13 bases sitting between them. CDR1 MNHNY and CDR2 SVGAGI come from the germline V gene (reference sequence). For the CDR3, the DNA is TGTGCCAGCAGTTACATACAGATGCCTAAAGAGACCCAGTACTTC. Translated: CASSYIQMPKETQYF.

In this sample, this clone turned up a few times. The chain uses TRBV12-5 and TRBJ1-5, with D maybe TRBD1 (5 bases). The CDR3 spans 13 residues. Looked up from germline, CDR1 is LGHNT and CDR2 is FRNRAP. V lost 7 bases and J 1 base, leaving 8 bases between the germline ends. CDR3: CASARDSNQPQHF. The CDR3 DNA is TGTGCTAGTGCCCGGGACAGCAATCAGCCCCAGCATTTT.

This clone was counted only a few times. V is TRBV18 and J is TRBJ2-7; 7 nucleotides align to TRBD2. The germline V gene has CDR1 KGHSH and CDR2 LQKENI. The V and J ends lost 0 bases and 4 bases, in that order; junction bases with no gene match: 3. This CDR3 region has 14 residues. CDR3 loop: CASSPPVGGYEQYF. The CDR3 DNA reads as TGTGCCAGCTCACCACCGGTCGGGGGGTACGAGCAGTACTTC.